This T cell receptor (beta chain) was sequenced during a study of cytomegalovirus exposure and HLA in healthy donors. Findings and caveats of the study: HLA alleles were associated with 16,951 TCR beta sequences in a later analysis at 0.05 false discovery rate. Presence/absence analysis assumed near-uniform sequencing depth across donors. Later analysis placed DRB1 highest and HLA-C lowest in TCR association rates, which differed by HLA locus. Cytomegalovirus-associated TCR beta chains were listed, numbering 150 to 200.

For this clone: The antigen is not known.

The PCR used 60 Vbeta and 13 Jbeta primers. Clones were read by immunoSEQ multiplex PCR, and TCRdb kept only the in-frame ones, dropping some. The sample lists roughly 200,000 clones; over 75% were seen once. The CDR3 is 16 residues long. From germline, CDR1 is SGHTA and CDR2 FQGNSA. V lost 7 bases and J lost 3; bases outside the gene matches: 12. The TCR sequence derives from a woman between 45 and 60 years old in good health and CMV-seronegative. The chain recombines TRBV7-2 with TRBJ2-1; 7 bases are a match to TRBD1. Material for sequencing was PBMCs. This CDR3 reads CASTLAGTDSYNEQFF. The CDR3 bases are TGTGCCAGCACGTTAGCCGGGACAGATAGCTACAATGAGCAGTTCTTC.